This TCR beta chain was identified during a study of T-cell memory formation after mild COVID-19. MiXCR, run by TCRdb on the 5' RACE reads, gives a single entry per CDR3 protein. The table lists around 340,000 distinct CDR3 sequences, around 14% of them singletons, with around a fifth in the top ten. V shed 0 bases and J 2 bases; nucleotides not matched to a gene: 7. The CDR3 runs 15 residues. Germline V lookup: CDR1 SQVTM, CDR2 ANQGSEA. The sequenced sample consisted of PBMCs or a T cell subset sorted from them (not recorded which). This clonotype was sampled from a man aged 18 to 30 who had mild COVID-19 (a few samples of this study predate the infection). Cell type and time point are not known. The chain recombines TRBV29-1 with TRBJ2-7; 7 bases are shared with TRBD1. CDR3 nucleotides: TGCAGCGTTGAAGAACGTGACAGGGAAGCCTACGAGCAGTACTTC. It yields the protein CSVEERDREAYEQYF.